The present T cell receptor beta chain was sequenced within a study of shared clonotypes between healthy human individuals. Germline lookup yields CDR1 SEHNR and CDR2 FQNEAQ (reference sequence). The V end was cut by 9 bases, the J end by 7 bases, with 12 bases between. The CDR3 runs 11 residues. This clone was recorded a few times. Replicate sorted-subset PCRs were loaded with 150 to 250 ng DNA, 29,000 or so T cell genomes. The repertoire was sequenced with immunoSEQ multiplex PCR; TCRdb's copy has only in-frame clones and lacks some. Of 2 million to 2.5 million clones listed, 85% to 95% are singletons.

The sequenced sample consisted of naive CD4+ T cells from PBMCs. Subset specified: CD45RA+ positively selected. This receptor was identified in a young man in good health. Some clones in this sample may be carry-over from other donors' samples. V gene TRBV7-9 combines with J gene TRBJ1-1; TRBD1 is a possible D gene (6 bases). CDR3 bases: TGTGCCAGTGCACGGACAGTTGAAGCTTTCTTT. Translation: CASARTVEAFF.